This TCR beta chain came from a study of T cell changes during pregnancy in multiple sclerosis (dated by TCRdb to between 2019 and 2020). Turning to the overall study: The study looked at changes in the T cell repertoire across pregnancy in women with multiple sclerosis.

CDR1 and CDR2, per the germline V gene, are MGHRA and YSYEKL. The CDR3 goes from the cysteine to the phenylalanine over 15 residues. The read is trimmed to its CDR3 DNA, 45 bases read in frame from base 1. V ends up 3 bases short and J 2 bases short, with an unmatched junction base count of 3. The receptor library was made with the immunoSEQ multiplex PCR assay. TCRdb retrieved this table from immuneACCESS and kept in-frame rearrangements only. Not all clones are present; in checked studies, unresolved V genes account for under half, and no reason is known for the remainder. The sample yields around 21,000 clones; more than 85% were counted once. The ten biggest clones cover less than 20% of the sample. This clone was counted only a few times. Which antigen it targets is not known. Base qualities are not recorded, but no much larger clone differs from it by a single base.

The chain was built from TRBV4-1 and TRBJ2-2; 7 central bases correspond to TRBD2. This receptor was taken from a female donor in good health, enrolled as a control in a pregnancy study. Material: CD8+ T cells from peripheral blood mononuclear cells, obtained after pregnancy. The CDR3 protein: CASSHGTTNTGELFF. The bases are TGCGCCAGCAGCCACGGGACTACCAACACCGGGGAGCTGTTTTTT.